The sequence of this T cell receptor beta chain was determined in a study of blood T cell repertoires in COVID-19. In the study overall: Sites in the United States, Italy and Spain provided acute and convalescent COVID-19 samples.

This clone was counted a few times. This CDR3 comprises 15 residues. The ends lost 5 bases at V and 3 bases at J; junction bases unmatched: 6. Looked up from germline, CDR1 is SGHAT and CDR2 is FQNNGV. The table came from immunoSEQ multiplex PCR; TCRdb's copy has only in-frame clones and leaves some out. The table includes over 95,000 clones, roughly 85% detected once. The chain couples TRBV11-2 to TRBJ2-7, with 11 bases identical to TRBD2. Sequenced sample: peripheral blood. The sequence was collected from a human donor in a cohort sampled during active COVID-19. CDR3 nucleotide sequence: TGTGCCAGCAGCCGTAATAGCGGGGGGGACTACGAGCAGTACTTC. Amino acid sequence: CASSRNSGGDYEQYF.